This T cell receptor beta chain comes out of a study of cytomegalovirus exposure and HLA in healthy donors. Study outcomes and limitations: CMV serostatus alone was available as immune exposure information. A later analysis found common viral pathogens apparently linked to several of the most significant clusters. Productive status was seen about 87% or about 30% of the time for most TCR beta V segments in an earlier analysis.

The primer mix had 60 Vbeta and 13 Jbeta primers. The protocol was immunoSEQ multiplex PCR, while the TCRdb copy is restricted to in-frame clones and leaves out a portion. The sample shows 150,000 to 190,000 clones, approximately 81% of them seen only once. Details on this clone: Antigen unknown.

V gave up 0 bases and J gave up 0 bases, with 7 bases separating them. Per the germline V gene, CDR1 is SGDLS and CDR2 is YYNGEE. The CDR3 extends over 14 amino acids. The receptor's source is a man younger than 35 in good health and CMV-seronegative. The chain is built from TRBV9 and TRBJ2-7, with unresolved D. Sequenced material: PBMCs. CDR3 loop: CASSVDRSSYEQYF. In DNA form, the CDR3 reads TGTGCCAGCAGCGTAGATCGGAGCTCCTACGAGCAGTACTTC.